Given below is one TCR beta chain in context. Antigen specificity is unknown. Germline V CDR1 and CDR2: SEHNR, FQNEAQ (reference sequence). The V end lost 2 bases, the J end lost 0 bases, and 10 bases lay between the germline ends. The CDR3 totals 16 residues. The repertoire was sequenced with immunoSEQ multiplex PCR; TCRdb's copy has only in-frame clones and lacks some. The sample yields approximately 150,000 clones, approximately 89% seen once. This record belongs to a study of T cell responses to AZD1222 COVID-19 vaccine. Looking at the study overall: Analysis merged second doses at about 4 or about 12 weeks.

General observations from the study: Following two doses of AZD1222, Spike-specific TCR breadth and depth rose.

This sequence was found in an adult in good health. Material: peripheral blood, obtained on day 0 of AZD1222 vaccination. This chain joins TRBV7-9 and TRBJ2-2; D tentatively reads TRBD1 or TRBD2 (5 bases each). CDR3 DNA: TGTGCCAGCAGCTTATCGGGACGGACGAACACCGGGGAGCTGTTTTTT. Its translation is CASSLSGRTNTGELFF.